Described below is a single T cell receptor (beta chain) sequence and its context. Clones were sequenced by immunoSEQ multiplex PCR, and TCRdb holds only the in-frame ones, with some missing. This table holds fewer than 200,000 clones, around 91% found once. The data were taken from a study of control samples from healthy donors and cancer patients. Sequencing used blood. This clonotype was sampled from a woman between 45 and 60 years old in good health.

CDR3 DNA sequence: TGTGCCAGCAGCTCCAGTCTGGGCTACACCTTC. Protein sequence: CASSSSLGYTF. The chain recombines TRBV9 with TRBJ1-2; D is unclear. Trimming removed 4 bases at V and 8 bases at J, with 9 bases between. The CDR3 runs to 11 residues. CDR1 is SGDLS, CDR2 YYNGEE, per germline.